The text below deals with one T cell receptor (beta chain). The antigen is undetermined. These data originate in a study of T cell responses to AZD1222 COVID-19 vaccine. Trimming removed 7 bases from V and 1 base from J, with 11 bases in between. Germline V gives CDR1 MNHEY, CDR2 SVGAGI. The CDR3 covers 13 residues. Generated by immunoSEQ multiplex PCR, the TCRdb table keeps only in-frame clones and is missing some. The table includes some 170,000 clones, 75% to 90% detected once. Whole-study findings and limits: Spike-specific TCR breadth and depth rose after two AZD1222 doses. Every sample of the repertoires postdated the peak T cell response.

The sequences come from peripheral blood, collected 28 days after the second dose of the MenACWY control vaccine. The chain recombines TRBV6-5 with TRBJ2-7, with D perhaps matching TRBD2 (5 bases). The TCR was taken from an adult who received the MenACWY meningococcal vaccine as a control. CDR3 loop: CASNSVGSYEQYF. The DNA of the CDR3 is TGTGCCAGCAATAGCGTCGGGTCCTACGAGCAGTACTTC.